This T cell receptor beta chain appears in the sequencing data of a study of T cells expressing NK-cell markers. After re-calling the 5' RACE reads, TCRdb lists one entry per CDR3 protein, DNA absent. Its table records 150,000 to 180,000 distinct CDR3 sequences. CDR3 length: 13 residues. The germline CDR1 and CDR2 sequences are MNHNY and SVGAGI (reference sequence). This chain uses TRBV6-6 with TRBJ1-2; the TCRdb D gene call, TRBD1, has no DNA to confirm it. The receptor was isolated from a woman between 50 and 59 years old in good health. The specimen sequenced was blood T cells: a sorted CD56 or NKG2C T cell subset, CD4+ or CD8+ T cells, or bulk PBMC T cells (not recorded which). This chain's CDR3 is CASSTVIGEGYTF.